This TCR beta chain was captured by sequencing in a study of technical replicates of blood from a handful of donors. The V gene lost 5 bases and the J gene lost 4 bases, with 14 bases spanning the gap. Germline V gene lookup returns CDR1 MDHEN and CDR2 SYDVKM. CDR3 length: 15 amino acids. Repertoires were generated with immunoSEQ multiplex PCR, while TCRdb's copy carries only in-frame clones and drops some. This repertoire shows 9,500 to 15,000 clones, roughly 93% found once; its top ten account for around 9.1%. The sample taken for sequencing was PBMCs. V usage is TRBV28 and J usage is TRBJ2-2, with a tentative D call TRBD1 (6 bases). The sequence came from a human donor in good health. CDR3: CASSPTGPGTGELFF. CDR3 DNA: TGTGCCAGCAGTCCGACAGGCCCCGGCACCGGGGAGCTGTTTTTT.